Included here is one T cell receptor (beta chain) sequence, with context. Its antigen is unknown. RNA transcripts provided the template for amplifying TCR beta CDR3 regions. The authors performed first-round RT-PCR with HTBI primers and then a second-round multiplex PCR. TCRdb used MiXCR to reprocess the multiplex PCR reads, holding one entry per CDR3 protein. The sample records 150,000 or so distinct CDR3 sequences, approximately 40% being singletons. Other autoimmune diseases, uncontrolled infections, pregnancy or lactation ruled patients out of participation. Clinical symptoms, serum thyroxine, TRAb, thyroid ultrasound and orbital computed tomography formed the basis of diagnosis. These data come from a study of Graves' ophthalmopathy and Graves' hyperthyroidism. This CDR3 contains 15 residues. After removal of 2 bases from V and 6 bases from J, the junction contained 6 bases not matched to a gene. Per the germline V gene, CDR1 is SGHTA and CDR2 is FQGNSA.

Overall study findings and caveats: Clonotypes were expanded in thyroid at above 0.001 frequency, and most also appeared in blood.

The V and J genes are TRBV7-2 and TRBJ1-5; 8 nucleotides line up with TRBD1. This receptor was identified in a man aged 30 to 39 with Graves' ophthalmopathy. Sequenced sample: peripheral blood. This chain's CDR3 is CASSLWQGAGQPQHF. The CDR3, as DNA: TGTGCCAGCAGCTTATGGCAGGGGGCGGGTCAGCCCCAGCATTTT.